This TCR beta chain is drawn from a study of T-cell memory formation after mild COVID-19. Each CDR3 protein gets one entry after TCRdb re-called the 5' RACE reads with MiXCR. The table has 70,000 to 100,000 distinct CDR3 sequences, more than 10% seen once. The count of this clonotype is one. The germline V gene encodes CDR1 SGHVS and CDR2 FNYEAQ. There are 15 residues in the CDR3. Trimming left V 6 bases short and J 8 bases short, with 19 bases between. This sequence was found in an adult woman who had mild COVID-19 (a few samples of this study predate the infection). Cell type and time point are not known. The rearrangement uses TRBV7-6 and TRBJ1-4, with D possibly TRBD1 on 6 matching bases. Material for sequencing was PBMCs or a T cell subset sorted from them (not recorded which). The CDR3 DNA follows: TGTGCCAGCAGTCTAATACCGGGACACAGCGAAAAACTGTTTTTT. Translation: CASSLIPGHSEKLFF.